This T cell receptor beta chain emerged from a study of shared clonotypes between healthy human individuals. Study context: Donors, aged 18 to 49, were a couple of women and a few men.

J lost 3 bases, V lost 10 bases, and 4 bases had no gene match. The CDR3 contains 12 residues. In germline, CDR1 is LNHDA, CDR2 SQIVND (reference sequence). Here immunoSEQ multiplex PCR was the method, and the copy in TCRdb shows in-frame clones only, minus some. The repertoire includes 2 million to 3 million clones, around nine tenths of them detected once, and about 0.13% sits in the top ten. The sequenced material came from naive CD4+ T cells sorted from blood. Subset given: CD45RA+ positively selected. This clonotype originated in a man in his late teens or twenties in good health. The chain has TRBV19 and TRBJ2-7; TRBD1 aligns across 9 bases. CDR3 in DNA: TGTGCCACCTCGGGACAGGGCTACGAGCAGTACTTC. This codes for CATSGQGYEQYF.